These 23 T cell receptor beta chains originate from one sample sequenced in a study of molecular identifiers for immune sequencing clone quantification. MiXCR, applied by TCRdb to the PCR reads, yields one record per CDR3 protein. The data contain about 510,000 distinct CDR3 sequences, around 25% of them singletons. Sequencing input: naive CD8+ T cells from blood, with Jurkat cell RNA spiked in. Stated subset: FACS-sorted CD8+CD4-CCR7+CD45RA+ naive T cells. These receptors originate from a human donor in good health. Some libraries in this study had Jurkat cell RNA spiked in.

Remarks on this clonotype: A much larger clone lies one base from this, so it may be a read error. The chain carries TRBV30 and TRBJ1-4; no reliable D call. The germline CDR1 and CDR2 sequences are GTSNPN and SVGIG (reference sequence). The CDR3 consists of 13 residues. CDR3 amino acids: CAWSSGINEELFF. As DNA, the CDR3 is TGTGCCTGGAGTTCGGGGATTAATGAAGAACTGTTTTTT.

Note on this clonotype: This may be a read error: a much more frequent sequence differs by one nucleotide. This chain connects TRBV7-2 to TRBJ2-3; 12 nucleotides agree with TRBD2. V trimming: 8 bases; J trimming: 5 bases; junction bases outside the gene matches: 8. Germline V CDR1 and CDR2: SGHTA, FQGNSA. This CDR3 comprises 15 residues. CDR3 sequence: CASCQLAGGVDTQYF. The DNA of the CDR3 is TGTGCCAGCTGCCAACTAGCGGGAGGTGTAGATACGCAGTATTTT.

J is TRBJ2-7 and V is TRBV12-3 or TRBV12-4; TRBD1 aligns across 7 bases. CDR3 length: 14 amino acids. The V gene end was trimmed by 3 bases and the J gene end by 2 bases; junction bases not matched to a gene: 4. This CDR3 reads CASSLTGNTYEQYF. CDR3 nucleotide sequence: TGTGCCAGCAGTTTGACAGGGAATACCTACGAGCAGTACTTC.

This sequence joins TRBV15 and TRBJ2-2, with D perhaps matching TRBD1 (6 bases). The CDR3 has 14 amino acids. Looked up from germline, CDR1 is LNHNV and CDR2 is YYDKDF (reference sequence). Deletions cut 3 bases from V and 4 bases from J, with 9 bases between. The CDR3 DNA reads as TGTGCCACCAGCAGCCAGGGGAGCACCGGGGAGCTGTTTTTT. Its translation: CATSSQGSTGELFF.

V and J are TRBV9 and TRBJ2-1; D possibly corresponds to TRBD2 (7 bases). The CDR3 is made up of 14 amino acids. The germline CDR1 and CDR2 sequences are SGDLS and YYNGEE. Trimming pared 5 bases from V and 10 bases from J, leaving 19 bases between. DNA of the CDR3: TGTGCCAGCAGGGCCGAGGGGGGGGGCCTGGAGCAGTTCTTC. This sequence encodes CASRAEGGGLEQFF.

Worth noting for this clonotype: A much larger clone lies a single base off, so this may be a read error. CDR3 coding DNA: TGCGCCAGCAGCTTAGGTAGCGGGAAGGCCGGATCCTACAATGAGCAGTTCTTC. This sequence encodes CASSLGSGKAGSYNEQFF. The chain recombines TRBV5-1 with TRBJ2-1; 8 nucleotides match TRBD2. V shed 2 bases and J 1 base; nucleotides not matched to a gene: 11. The CDR3 covers 18 residues. CDR1 SGHRS and CDR2 YFSETQ come from the germline V gene.

In its sample, this clonotype was seen a few times. V and J are TRBV7-9 and TRBJ1-2, with D perhaps matching TRBD1 (5 bases). Trimming shortened V by 5 bases and J by 3 bases, and 19 bases separated the two germline ends. This CDR3 is 16 amino acids long. Germline V gives CDR1 SEHNR, CDR2 FQNEAQ (reference sequence). The DNA for the CDR3 is TGTGCCAGCAGCAAGACGCTGGACACCTCCGACTATGGCTACACCTTC. Its protein product is CASSKTLDTSDYGYTF.

This clonotype was found a few times. The V gene is TRBV19, the J gene TRBJ1-5; 10 nucleotides line up with TRBD1. Germline V gene data show CDR1 as LNHDA and CDR2 as SQIVND (reference sequence). Trimming at V came to 9 bases and at J to 3 bases, leaving 5 bases not matched to a gene. This CDR3 contains 14 residues. In DNA form, the CDR3 reads TGTGCCAGCTGGGGACAGGGGAACAATCAGCCCCAGCATTTT. It specifies CASWGQGNNQPQHF.

This clonotype has just a few counts. This rearrangement joins TRBV19 to TRBJ2-2, with 7 positions matching TRBD1. CDR3 length equals 14 residues. The V and J ends lost 8 bases and 4 bases, in that order; junction bases with no gene match: 7. Germline V gives CDR1 LNHDA, CDR2 SQIVND (reference sequence). Written as DNA, the CDR3 is TGTGCCAGTGCTATCGACAGGGTCACCGGGGAGCTGTTTTTT. The encoded protein is CASAIDRVTGELFF.

The chain uses TRBV7-8 and TRBJ2-7; D may be TRBD1 (5 bases). Per the germline V gene, CDR1 is SGHVS and CDR2 is FQNEAQ. V lost 2 bases and J lost 3, with 14 bases in between. The CDR3 covers 15 residues. The CDR3 sequence is CASSLNQGIFYEQYF. The CDR3, as DNA: TGTGCCAGCAGCTTAAATCAGGGAATTTTCTACGAGCAGTACTTC.

This clonotype occurred a few times. CDR3 bases: TGTGCCAGCAGCGTAGGGTCCAGCGGGATAGATGATACGCAGTATTTT. It codes for CASSVGSSGIDDTQYF. The chain recombines TRBV9 with TRBJ2-3; 7 bases fit TRBD2. V shed 0 bases and J 6 bases; nucleotides not matched to a gene: 10. In germline, CDR1 is SGDLS, CDR2 YYNGEE. The length of the CDR3 is 16 residues.

This clonotype was observed a few times. V is TRBV13 and J is TRBJ2-2; D unclear. The V end lost 5 bases, the J end lost 7 bases, and 17 bases lay between the germline ends. Germline CDR1 PRHDT, CDR2 FYEKMQ (reference sequence). This CDR3 region has 15 residues. Written as DNA, the CDR3 is TGTGCCAGCAGCCCCATTGGGTTCAGGAACGGGGAGCTGTTTTTT. Translated, it gives CASSPIGFRNGELFF.

The chain combines TRBV29-1 with TRBJ2-7; 7 bases line up with TRBD2. The junction had 4 bases not matched to a gene; V was cut back by 0 bases and J by 5 bases. The CDR3 extends over 13 amino acids. Per the germline V gene, CDR1 is SQVTM and CDR2 is ANQGSEA. CDR3 region: CSVEDQGGNEQYF. CDR3 DNA: TGCAGCGTTGAAGATCAGGGAGGGAACGAGCAGTACTTC.

This clonotype has a count of ten or more. This rearrangement joins TRBV28 to TRBJ2-7; no reliable D call. This CDR3 contains 16 residues. Per germline, CDR1 MDHEN and CDR2 SYDVKM. The V end lost 6 bases, the J end lost 0 bases, and 18 bases lay between the germline ends. CDR3 DNA sequence: TGTGCCAGCAGCTCCACGCACCGGAGTTCCTCCTACGAGCAGTACTTC. Amino acid sequence: CASSSTHRSSSYEQYF.

This clonotype was detected ten times or more. V is TRBV6-9 and J is TRBJ1-1; D remains unclear. V lost 8 bases, J lost 2 bases, and 9 bases lay in between. CDR1 is MNHGY and CDR2 is SVAAGI in the germline V gene. CDR3 length: 12 residues. The CDR3 loop reads CASPSRNTEAFF. The CDR3 DNA is TGTGCCAGCCCGAGCCGCAACACTGAAGCTTTCTTT.

This chain links TRBV4-1 with TRBJ2-3; the D gene could be TRBD1 or TRBD2 (5 bases each). Trimming pared 4 bases from V and 0 bases from J, leaving 29 bases between. The CDR3 runs 21 residues. Germline loops: CDR1 MGHRA, CDR2 YSYEKL. The CDR3 loop reads CASSRDLGYPRGSSSTDTQYF. CDR3 bases: TGCGCCAGCAGCCGAGATCTAGGTTATCCGAGGGGCTCTTCGAGCACAGATACGCAGTATTTT.

This clonotype came up many times. CDR3 sequence: CASSPYHGTEAFF. CDR3 coding DNA: TGTGCCAGCAGCCCCTACCATGGCACTGAAGCTTTCTTT. The gene calls are TRBV3-1 and TRBJ1-1; D is unresolved. Germline assignment: CDR1 LGHDT and CDR2 YNNKEL (reference sequence). The V end was cut by 4 bases, the J end by 4 bases, with 10 bases between. The CDR3 consists of 13 residues. The entire variable domain, with the rest obtained from reference TRBV3-1 and TRBJ1-1, is as follows: DTAVSQTPKYLVTQMGNDKSIKCEQNLGHDTMYWYKQDSKKFLKIMFSYNNKELIINETVPNRFSPKSPDKAHLNLHINSLELGDSAVYFCASSPYHGTEAFFGQGTRLTVV.

This clonotype was detected only a few times. V usage is TRBV7-8 and J usage is TRBJ2-1; 12 nucleotides line up with TRBD2. J was trimmed by 0 bases and V by 8 bases; bases with no gene match: 8. In germline, CDR1 is SGHVS, CDR2 FQNEAQ. The length of the CDR3 is 17 residues. CDR3 loop: CASEGLAGMSSYNEQFF. The CDR3 coding sequence is TGTGCCAGCGAAGGACTAGCGGGGATGAGCTCCTACAATGAGCAGTTCTTC.

The chain is built from TRBV3-1 and TRBJ2-3; the D is unclear. The V end was cut by 0 bases, the J end by 10 bases, with 26 bases between. Germline V gene data show CDR1 as LGHDT and CDR2 as YNNKEL (reference sequence). The CDR3 is made up of 18 amino acids. CDR3 sequence reads: CASSQDAWSWRGADAQYF. The CDR3 nucleotides are TGTGCCAGCAGCCAAGACGCCTGGAGTTGGAGAGGAGCTGATGCGCAGTATTTT.

In its sample, this clonotype was seen once. This may stem from a read error, because a much larger clone lies one nucleotide away. The genes are TRBV5-1 and TRBJ2-5; the D call may be TRBD1 or TRBD2 (5 bases each). Between the trimmed V and J ends, which lost 2 bases and 1 base, there was a span of 12 bases. CDR3 length: 15 amino acids. CDR1 SGHRS and CDR2 YFSETQ come from the germline V gene. CDR3 amino acids: CASSFTWGPQETQYF. CDR3 DNA sequence: TGCGCCAGCAGCTTCACTTGGGGACCCCAAGAGACCCAGTACTTC.

A note on this clonotype: The germline gene is not matched at one end of the junction; a read error may be the cause. This sequence joins TRBV7-3 and TRBJ2-2; TRBD1 agrees at 8 bases. Germline V gene data show CDR1 as SGHTA and CDR2 as FQGTGA. CDR3 length: 15 residues. The CDR3 is CASSFGTGGTGEPFF. DNA of the CDR3: TGTGCCAGCAGCTTTGGGACAGGCGGCACCGGGGAGCCGTTTTTT.

A few counts support this clonotype. This rearrangement joins TRBV29-1 to TRBJ1-3, with D possibly matching TRBD1 (5 bases). Trimming removed 7 bases from V and 1 base from J, with 11 bases in between. From germline, CDR1 is SQVTM and CDR2 ANQGSEA. The CDR3 extends over 13 amino acids. CDR3 nucleotide sequence: TGCAGCGCCTGGCAGGGTTCTGGAAACACCATATATTTT. Its translation is CSAWQGSGNTIYF.

Concerning this clonotype itself: With a much larger clone just one base away, this may be a read error. V usage is TRBV29-1 and J usage is TRBJ1-1; D remains ambiguous. Germline CDR1 is SQVTM and CDR2 is ANQGSEA. Trimming stripped 2 bases from V and 3 bases from J, with 16 bases between. This CDR3 has 15 amino acids. The CDR3 region is CSVEPPLNRHTEAFF. For the CDR3, the DNA is TGCAGCGTTGAACCCCCACTCAATAGGCACACTGAAGCTTTCTTT.